One sample yielded the 27 T cell receptor beta chains listed below, sequenced in a study of vaccination effects on CD4 cells after COVID-19 (dated 2022 in TCRdb). Libraries were built with the immunoSEQ multiplex PCR assay. TCRdb holds this immuneACCESS table with in-frame rearrangements only. Some clones are missing; in checked studies, unresolved V genes explain under half, and the rest has no known cause. This sample gives 55,000 to 70,000 clones in total; roughly four fifths of them show up just once. Jointly, the top ten make up 2% to 2.5% of the sample. In the ViraFEST assay, PBMC were stimulated with viral peptide pools, and antigen-specific CD4+ T cell clonotypes were then identified by expansion using TCR sequencing. After around 11 days of culture, CD4+ T cells were isolated with the EasySep CD4+ T cell isolation kit. No antigens are known for them. The sequenced sample was CD4+ T cells from PBMCs cultured with HCoV-229E spike peptides, obtained before COVID-19 vaccination. The cell subset or site label on this specimen signifies: HCoV-229E spike overlapping peptide pool stimulation. The receptors were gathered from a human donor who received a COVID-19 vaccine.

This chain links TRBV12-3 or TRBV12-4 with TRBJ2-5, with D hard to call. The length of the CDR3 is 12 residues. V gave up 6 bases and J gave up 5 bases, with 10 bases separating them. For the CDR3, the DNA is TGTGCCAGCAGCCAACTACGGGAGACCCAGTACTTC. Translating it yields CASSQLRETQYF.

The gene calls are TRBV10-3 and TRBJ2-2; TRBD2 agrees at 7 bases. After removal of 0 bases from V and 4 bases from J, the junction contained 8 bases not matched to a gene. The germline CDR1 and CDR2 sequences are ENHRY and SYGVKD. The CDR3 runs 17 residues. The CDR3 sequence is CAISESFWGGSTGELFF. CDR3 sequence (DNA): TGTGCCATCAGTGAGTCGTTTTGGGGGGGAAGCACCGGGGAGCTGTTTTTT.

The chain recombines TRBV20-1 with TRBJ1-3, with a possible D match to TRBD1 (5 bases). This CDR3 is 15 amino acids long. The germline V gene encodes CDR1 DFQATT and CDR2 SNEGSKA (reference sequence). Deletions cut 3 bases from V and 0 bases from J, with 12 bases between. CDR3 sequence reads: CSASDSSNSGNTIYF. Written as DNA, the CDR3 is TGCAGTGCTAGTGACAGCTCTAACTCTGGAAACACCATATATTTT.

The chain combines TRBV5-1 with TRBJ2-3; 8 nucleotides align to TRBD2. J gave up 6 bases and V 3 bases, and 12 bases lay outside the gene matches. The CDR3 has 16 residues. The germline V gene encodes CDR1 SGHRS and CDR2 YFSETQ. CDR3 sequence (DNA): TGCGCCAGCAGCTCATGGACTAGCTCCACGGGGGATACGCAGTATTTT. Translating it yields CASSSWTSSTGDTQYF.

The chain links TRBV7-3 to TRBJ2-2; D is undetermined. Germline V CDR1 and CDR2: SGHTA, FQGTGA. The germline V and J ends were trimmed by 0 bases and 8 bases, with 7 bases remaining between them. The CDR3 is 13 residues long. The CDR3 nucleotides read TGTGCCAGCAGCTTAACGCTTAGAGGGGAGCTGTTTTTT. Its translation: CASSLTLRGELFF.

The chain links TRBV14 to TRBJ2-5, with D hard to call. V was trimmed by 1 base and J by 4 bases, leaving 10 bases between them. Per the germline V gene, CDR1 is SGHDN and CDR2 is FVKESK. CDR3 length: 14 amino acids. The CDR3 nucleotides are TGTGCCAGCAGCCAAGTGGACGGTTTAGAGACCCAGTACTTC. Its translation is CASSQVDGLETQYF.

The table lists this clone with a few counts. V and J are TRBV10-2 and TRBJ1-3; D is unclear. The CDR3 runs to 13 residues. Between the trimmed V and J ends, which lost 7 bases and 0 bases, there was a span of 7 bases. In germline, CDR1 is WSHSY, CDR2 SAAADI. The CDR3 region is CASTWDSGNTIYF. The CDR3 coding sequence is TGCGCCAGCACTTGGGACTCTGGAAACACCATATATTTT.

V and J are TRBV6-2 or TRBV6-3 and TRBJ2-5; D ambiguous. Germline CDR1 MNHEY, CDR2 SVGEGT. Deletions cut 2 bases from V and 7 bases from J, with 14 bases between. The CDR3 runs to 14 residues. The CDR3: CASSYGGVVATQYF. DNA for the CDR3: TGTGCCAGCAGTTACGGTGGGGTTGTTGCGACCCAGTACTTC.

A single count supports this clone. V and J are TRBV4-1 and TRBJ2-1; unclear D gene. Per germline, CDR1 MGHRA and CDR2 YSYEKL. V lost 0 bases and J 10 bases, leaving 7 bases between the germline ends. This CDR3 is built from 12 residues. This chain's CDR3 is CASSQDRTEQFF. The CDR3 bases are TGCGCCAGCAGCCAAGATCGAACCGAGCAGTTCTTC.

This chain uses TRBV19 with TRBJ1-5, with TRBD1 matching over 8 bases. CDR1 is LNHDA, CDR2 SQIVND, per germline (reference sequence). The junction had 7 bases not matched to a gene; V was cut back by 5 bases and J by 7 bases. The CDR3 contains 14 residues. Here the CDR3 DNA reads TGTGCCAGTAGTGCCACAGGGGGTGGACAGCCCCAGCATTTT. Translation: CASSATGGGQPQHF. Full variable domain (rest looked up from reference TRBV19 and TRBJ1-5): DGGITQSPKYLFRKEGQNVTLSCEQNLNHDAMYWYRQDPGQGLRLIYYSQIVNDFQKGDIAEGYSVSREKKESFPLTVTSAQKNPTAFYLCASSATGGGQPQHFGDGTRLSIL.

This clone appeared a single time. The chain carries TRBV6-1 and TRBJ1-5; no reliable D call. CDR3 size: 18 residues. The V gene's germline CDR1 is MNHNS and CDR2 SASEGT. The V end was cut by 2 bases, the J end by 2 bases, with 19 bases between. The CDR3 DNA reads as TGTGCCAGCAGTGAATTATTTCCGTGGGAGTTTCGCAATCAGCCCCAGCATTTT. Encoded protein: CASSELFPWEFRNQPQHF.

The gene calls are TRBV18 and TRBJ2-2; a possible D gene is TRBD2 (6 bases). The CDR3 consists of 15 residues. V was trimmed by 4 bases and J by 0 bases, leaving 9 bases between them. The germline CDR1 and CDR2 sequences are KGHSH and LQKENI. CDR3 sequence: CASSRRGTNTGELFF. The CDR3 DNA reads TGTGCCAGCTCACGACGCGGGACGAACACCGGGGAGCTGTTTTTT.

V is TRBV6-6 and J is TRBJ2-2; 7 nucleotides align to TRBD1. The trim removed 5 bases at V and 2 bases at J, leaving 5 bases unmatched. Germline V lookup: CDR1 MNHNY, CDR2 SVGAGI (reference sequence). The CDR3 loop spans 15 amino acids. CDR3 amino acids: CASSKQGSNTGELFF. The CDR3 DNA follows: TGTGCCAGCAGTAAACAGGGGAGTAACACCGGGGAGCTGTTTTTT.

CDR3 sequence: CASSINQPGDYGYTF. DNA for the CDR3: TGTGCCAGTAGTATCAACCAGCCCGGGGACTATGGCTACACCTTC. The rearrangement joins TRBV19 to TRBJ1-2; D remains ambiguous. This CDR3 comprises 15 residues. V was clipped by 3 bases and J by 3 bases, with 14 bases between them. Germline-derived CDR1 and CDR2 are LNHDA and SQIVND (reference sequence).

The rearrangement uses TRBV18 and TRBJ2-5; 8 positions match TRBD1. The CDR3 runs to 14 residues. With V trimmed by 4 bases and J by 10 bases, 11 bases remained unmatched. In germline, CDR1 is KGHSH, CDR2 LQKENI. This CDR3 is CASSRGTGQRDQYF. For the CDR3, the DNA is TGTGCCAGCTCACGAGGGACAGGACAAAGGGACCAGTACTTC.

The rearrangement uses TRBV29-1 and TRBJ2-5, with a weak D call TRBD2 (5 bases). Germline V gene lookup returns CDR1 SQVTM and CDR2 ANQGSEA. Deletions cut 5 bases from V and 7 bases from J, with 23 bases between. The CDR3 is 15 residues long. CDR3 nucleotide sequence: TGCAGCGTTCCCCACGTGACGGACTTGATTGGGACCCAGTACTTC. It specifies CSVPHVTDLIGTQYF.

The V call is TRBV24-1, the J call TRBJ2-2, with D hard to call. V was cut by 1 base and J by 0 bases, with 8 bases left in between. CDR1 is KGHDR, CDR2 SFDVKD, per germline. The CDR3 loop spans 16 amino acids. The CDR3 region is CATSDFLTANTGELFF. The DNA for the CDR3 is TGTGCCACCAGTGATTTTCTAACCGCGAACACCGGGGAGCTGTTTTTT.

This chain links TRBV24-1 with TRBJ2-1, with D perhaps TRBD1 (6 bases). Germline V lookup: CDR1 KGHDR, CDR2 SFDVKD. There are 14 residues in the CDR3. V gave up 4 bases and J gave up 8 bases, with 14 bases separating them. Written as DNA, the CDR3 is TGTGCCACCAGTGACAGGGGTCGTAGCGATGAGCAGTTCTTC. Its protein is CATSDRGRSDEQFF.

The chain recombines TRBV6-5 with TRBJ1-1; 7 nucleotides agree with TRBD1. J gave up 0 bases and V 3 bases, and 4 bases lay outside the gene matches. CDR1 and CDR2 (germline): MNHEY, SVGAGI. The CDR3 contains 15 residues. In nucleotides, the CDR3 is TGTGCCAGCAGTTATGGAGGACAGGTGAACACTGAAGCTTTCTTT. The encoded protein is CASSYGGQVNTEAFF.

The genes are TRBV2 and TRBJ1-2; D is unresolved. The CDR3 runs to 12 residues. With 5 bases removed from V and 7 bases from J, the gap between germline ends came to 11 bases. CDR1 is SNHLY, CDR2 FYNNEI, per germline. In DNA form, the CDR3 reads TGTGCCAGCAGTTCTCATTTGGGTGGCTACACCTTC. Translation gives CASSSHLGGYTF. The full variable domain, completed using reference TRBV2 and TRBJ1-2, is EPEVTQTPSHQVTQMGQEVILRCVPISNHLYFYWYRQILGQKVEFLVSFYNNEISEKSEIFDDQFSVERPDGSNFTLKIRSTKLEDSAMYFCASSSHLGGYTFGSGTRLTVV.

The chain couples TRBV7-2 to TRBJ1-3; D ambiguous. The CDR3 runs to 13 residues. The V gene's germline CDR1 is SGHTA and CDR2 FQGNSA. The V and J ends lost 5 bases and 3 bases respectively, with 8 bases between them. Here the CDR3 reads CASSANGGNTIYF. CDR3 nucleotides: TGTGCCAGCAGCGCCAATGGTGGAAACACCATATATTTT. Using reference TRBV7-2 and TRBJ1-3 for the parts outside the CDR3, the full variable domain is GAGVSQSPSNKVTEKGKDVELRCDPISGHTALYWYRQSLGQGLEFLIYFQGNSAPDKSGLPSDRFSAERTGGSVSTLTIQRTQQEDSAVYLCASSANGGNTIYFGEGSWLTVV.

The gene calls are TRBV5-1 and TRBJ1-1; D is undetermined. Germline V gene lookup returns CDR1 SGHRS and CDR2 YFSETQ. The CDR3 covers 15 residues. V dropped 1 base and J dropped 2 bases, with 12 bases sitting between them. Here the CDR3 reads CASSLISSFNTEAFF. In DNA, the CDR3 is TGCGCCAGCAGCTTGATCTCTTCCTTTAACACTGAAGCTTTCTTT.

The genes are TRBV7-2 and TRBJ1-1; possible D gene TRBD1, 6 bases. The germline CDR1 and CDR2 sequences are SGHTA and FQGNSA. CDR3 length equals 15 residues. V lost 3 bases and J 7 bases, leaving 18 bases between the germline ends. CDR3 residues: CASSFFQGPGHEAFF. In DNA form, the CDR3 reads TGTGCCAGCAGCTTCTTTCAGGGGCCGGGACATGAAGCTTTCTTT.

The gene calls are TRBV28 and TRBJ1-3, with D possibly matching TRBD1 (6 bases). Germline V gene data show CDR1 as MDHEN and CDR2 as SYDVKM. Deletions cut 6 bases from V and 5 bases from J, with 11 bases between. The CDR3 is 13 residues long. CDR3 loop: CASRSGARNTIYF. The CDR3 DNA sequence: TGTGCCAGCAGATCAGGGGCTCGAAACACCATATATTTT.

The chain recombines TRBV30 with TRBJ2-3; D remains ambiguous. CDR3 length: 11 residues. With 2 bases removed from V and 2 bases from J, the gap between germline ends came to 2 bases. The germline CDR1 and CDR2 sequences are GTSNPN and SVGIG (reference sequence). In DNA, the CDR3 is TGTGCCTGGAGTAACACAGATACGCAGTATTTT. Amino acid sequence: CAWSNTDTQYF.

This clone was seen only once. This sequence joins TRBV5-5 and TRBJ1-5, with D tentatively TRBD1 (6 bases). This CDR3 is built from 16 residues. The germline V and J ends were trimmed by 0 bases and 4 bases, with 14 bases remaining between them. Germline CDR1 is SGHKS and CDR2 is YYEKEE (reference sequence). CDR3 amino acids: CASSLAVGQLNQPQHF. The DNA for the CDR3 is TGTGCCAGCAGCTTGGCCGTCGGACAGCTAAATCAGCCCCAGCATTTT.

The rearrangement links TRBV30 to TRBJ2-5; D unresolved. The CDR3 is 13 residues long. CDR1 is GTSNPN and CDR2 is SVGIG in the germline V gene (reference sequence). The V gene lost 3 bases and the J gene lost 5 bases, with 13 bases spanning the gap. CDR3 nucleotides: TGTGCCTGGAGCCCCGTAGCTAGGGAGACCCAGTACTTC. Translated, it gives CAWSPVARETQYF. Variable domain in full (rest from reference TRBV30 and TRBJ2-5): SQTIHQWPATLVQPVGSPLSLECTVEGTSNPNLYWYRQAAGRGLQLLFYSVGIGQISSEVPQNLSASRPQDRQFILSSKKLLLSDSGFYLCAWSPVARETQYFGPGTRLLVL.